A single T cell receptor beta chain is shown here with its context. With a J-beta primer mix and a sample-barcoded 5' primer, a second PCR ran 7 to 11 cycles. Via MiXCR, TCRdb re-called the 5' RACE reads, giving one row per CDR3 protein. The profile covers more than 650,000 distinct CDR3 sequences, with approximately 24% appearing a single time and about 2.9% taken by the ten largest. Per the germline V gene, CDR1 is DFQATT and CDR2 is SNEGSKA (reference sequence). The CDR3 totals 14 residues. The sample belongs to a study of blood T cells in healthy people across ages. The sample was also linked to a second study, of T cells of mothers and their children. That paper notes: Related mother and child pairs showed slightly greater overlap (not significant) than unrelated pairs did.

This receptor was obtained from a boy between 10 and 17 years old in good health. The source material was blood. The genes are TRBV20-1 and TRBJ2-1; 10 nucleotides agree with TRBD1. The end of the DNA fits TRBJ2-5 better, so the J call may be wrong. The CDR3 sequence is CSARGTGVPETQYF. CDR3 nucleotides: TGCAGTGCTCGGGGGACAGGGGTCCCAGAGACCCAGTACTTC.